The T cell receptor beta chain under discussion was sequenced for a study of blood T cell repertoires in COVID-19 (TCRdb year 2020). With regard to the full study: The collaborator samples originated in the United States, Italy and Spain and spanned the acute and convalescent phases of COVID-19. The material from the prospective study consisted of cDNA or gDNA derived from T cells, B-cell-depleted T cells, or PBMCs. Deeply sampled blood TCRbeta repertoires from subjects exposed to, actively infected with, or recovered from COVID-19 were included in the dataset. A freely available public database, intended as a resource for researchers studying the immune response to SARS-CoV-2, is where the repertoires were released. The samples were drawn from the first 160 participants of the ongoing ImmuneRACE study and from roughly 1,300 subjects provided by 6 global collaborators. Sample metadata almost always included a de-identified subject ID, COVID-19 status, age in years and sex. HLA class I and class II types, where available, came from metadata supplied by the sample provider rather than from assay-based typing. Points the paper makes about the study in general: The amount of clinical and demographic metadata varied by source and participant and was provided uncurated.

About this clone: The clone's antigen remains unknown. Within one base of it there is no much larger clone, and no base qualities were kept.

The CDR1 and CDR2 encoded by the germline V gene are SGDLS and YYNGEE. The CDR3 runs 19 amino acids, cysteine and phenylalanine included. The only DNA kept is the CDR3, 57 bases in frame from the first base. The germline ends are 21 bases apart after V is trimmed by 0 bases and J by 3 bases. Collaborating institutions collected whole blood in K2EDTA tubes following their own protocols. For TCRbeta analysis, collaborators shipped samples in one of three forms: frozen whole blood, isolated PBMCs, or DNA extracted from either of those sample types. The immunoSEQ Assay, a bias-controlled multiplex PCR, was used to amplify TCRbeta CDR3 regions from genomic DNA. The paper's data handling went like this. The number of nucleated cells in each sample was estimated by amplification of reference gene primers within the assay. Sequence reads were collapsed and filtered to measure the absolute abundance of every unique TCRbeta CDR3 rearrangement. For each sample, productive Simpson clonality was calculated as the square root of Simpson's diversity index across productive rearrangements. As stored in TCRdb, this immuneACCESS dataset retains in-frame rearrangements with V and J assigned. A fraction of the clones does not appear; measured against another copy, unresolved V genes explain less than half of the discrepancy, and the remainder lacks a known reason. D and trimming were read from the DNA, whereas the V and J calls and clone size are those reported in that table. The sample includes about 34,000 clones, with approximately 81% observed a single time. The leading ten clones occupy about 14% of the sample.

The sample taken for sequencing was peripheral blood. The TCR was taken from a human donor with acute or convalescent COVID-19. The donor label of this sample is uncertain. The chain links TRBV9 with TRBJ2-2; matching of 5 bases hints at TRBD1 as the D gene. The sequence in DNA is TGTGCCAGCAGCGTAGGGGTGGGCAGGGAAGGAAAATACACCGGGGAGCTGTTTTTT. Its translation is CASSVGVGREGKYTGELFF.